One sample yielded the 9 T cell receptor beta chains listed below, sequenced in a study of blood T cell repertoires in COVID-19. The assay was immunoSEQ multiplex PCR, and TCRdb's table has in-frame clones only and misses some. The sample lists approximately 230,000 clones, 70% to 90% seen once, with roughly 3.1% in the top ten. The sample consisted of peripheral blood. Receptors were obtained from a man between 18 and 29 years old with active or convalescent COVID-19.

The rearrangement joins TRBV5-4 to TRBJ1-5; a weak D match, TRBD1 (5 bases). V dropped 0 bases and J dropped 7 bases, with 11 bases sitting between them. The V gene's germline CDR1 is SGHNT and CDR2 YYREEE (reference sequence). The CDR3 length is 14 residues. The CDR3 DNA follows: TGTGCCAGCAGCTTGGGGGGGGTTGGACAGCCCCAGCATTTT. It yields the protein CASSLGGVGQPQHF.

This sequence joins TRBV2 and TRBJ2-3; D ambiguous. The CDR3 runs to 14 residues. The germline V gene has CDR1 SNHLY and CDR2 FYNNEI. The V gene lost 6 bases and the J gene lost 3 bases, with 13 bases spanning the gap. The DNA for the CDR3 is TGTGCCAGCAGCAACATTGTGCGGACAGATACGCAGTATTTT. This gives the protein CASSNIVRTDTQYF.

This sequence joins TRBV10-3 and TRBJ2-3, with D perhaps TRBD2 (7 bases). From germline, CDR1 is ENHRY and CDR2 SYGVKD. With 7 bases removed from V and 3 bases from J, the gap between germline ends came to 17 bases. The CDR3 covers 15 residues. The CDR3 DNA is TGTGCCATCAAGAGGGGGTCTAGCGGAACAGATACGCAGTATTTT. This codes for CAIKRGSSGTDTQYF.

The rearrangement joins TRBV28 to TRBJ2-5, with 7 positions matching TRBD1. The length of the CDR3 is 14 residues. The V and J ends lost 2 bases and 1 base, in that order; junction bases with no gene match: 1. Per germline, CDR1 MDHEN and CDR2 SYDVKM. CDR3 sequence (DNA): TGTGCCAGCAGTTTAAGACAGGGCCAAGAGACCCAGTACTTC. This translates into CASSLRQGQETQYF.

V gene TRBV19 combines with J gene TRBJ2-7; 7 bases are a match to TRBD2. V lost 4 bases, J lost 3 bases, and 9 bases stayed unmatched. Per germline, CDR1 LNHDA and CDR2 SQIVND (reference sequence). The CDR3 runs 15 residues. This CDR3 reads CASSTRGAGVYEQYF. As DNA, the CDR3 is TGTGCCAGTAGTACCCGAGGGGCGGGGGTCTACGAGCAGTACTTC.

J is TRBJ2-4 and V is TRBV19; 13 bases fit TRBD2. The CDR3 has 18 amino acids. V lost 3 bases, J lost 6 bases, and 11 bases stayed unmatched. Germline V CDR1 and CDR2: LNHDA, SQIVND (reference sequence). The CDR3 DNA is TGTGCCAGTAGTATTCGTATACTAGCGGGAGGGCCCAGAAACATTCAGTACTTC. It yields the protein CASSIRILAGGPRNIQYF.

This clone was counted a few times. The chain carries TRBV7-2 and TRBJ2-6; D is unresolved. CDR1 is SGHTA, CDR2 FQGNSA, per germline. The CDR3 runs to 11 residues. The germline V and J ends were trimmed by 3 bases and 8 bases, with 2 bases remaining between them. The CDR3 DNA follows: TGTGCCAGCAGCTTTACCAACGTCCTGACTTTC. Encoded protein: CASSFTNVLTF.

CDR3 in amino acids: CASSQDWRDRKANYGYTF. The CDR3 DNA reads as TGTGCCAGCAGCCAAGATTGGCGGGACAGGAAAGCTAACTATGGCTACACCTTC. The chain carries TRBV3-1 (or the pseudogene TRBV3-2) and TRBJ1-2, with 8 positions matching TRBD1. In germline, CDR1 is LGHDT, CDR2 YNNKEL (reference sequence). Losses at the gene ends were 0 bases for V and 0 bases for J; bases not matched to a gene: 9. This CDR3 comprises 18 residues.

The chain is built from TRBV5-1 and TRBJ2-2; D gene ambiguous. V was pared by 0 bases and J by 0 bases, with 12 bases between. Germline CDR1 SGHRS, CDR2 YFSETQ. The CDR3 consists of 17 residues. The CDR3 is CASSLVVSVTNTGELFF. The CDR3 DNA reads TGCGCCAGCAGCTTGGTAGTATCGGTTACGAACACCGGGGAGCTGTTTTTT.